These 23 T cell receptor beta chains were sequenced from one sample in a study of blood T cell repertoires in COVID-19. Sequencing was performed with immunoSEQ multiplex PCR; in TCRdb, only in-frame clones are kept and a portion is missing. The sample lists fewer than 200,000 clones, approximately 84% occurring once. The sequencing sample was made of peripheral blood. The receptor source for this set is a woman older than 75 with acute or convalescent COVID-19.

This clone has only a few counts. The chain employs TRBV18 and TRBJ1-2; D is ambiguous. The CDR3 has 13 residues. Trimming removed 1 base at V and 8 bases at J, with 11 bases between. Germline CDR1 KGHSH, CDR2 LQKENI. The CDR3 region is CASSPLGRQGYTF. CDR3 in DNA: TGTGCCAGCTCACCACTCGGCAGGCAAGGCTACACCTTC.

V is TRBV5-1 and J is TRBJ2-7; 9 nucleotides line up with TRBD2. Germline trimming cut 3 bases from V and 3 bases from J; bases unmatched to any gene: 22. Germline V lookup: CDR1 SGHRS, CDR2 YFSETQ. This CDR3 spans 20 amino acids. This CDR3 is CASSSRSGGTSSGRNYEQYF. CDR3 bases: TGCGCCAGCAGCTCGCGCAGTGGGGGAACTAGTAGCGGGAGAAACTACGAGCAGTACTTC.

The rearrangement uses TRBV7-8 and TRBJ2-1; TRBD2 agrees at 12 bases. The CDR3 is 16 amino acids. Per germline, CDR1 SGHVS and CDR2 FQNEAQ. V shed 5 bases and J 9 bases; nucleotides not matched to a gene: 11. Written as DNA, the CDR3 is TGTGCCAGCAGCGAAACCGGACTAGCGGGAATGAGTGAGCAGTTCTTC. It is translated as CASSETGLAGMSEQFF.

V is TRBV6-6 and J is TRBJ1-4; 9 nucleotides align to TRBD1. The CDR3 runs 15 residues. The V segment lost 0 bases and the J segment 5 bases; nucleotides outside the gene matches: 1. Germline CDR1 and CDR2: MNHNY and SVGAGI (reference sequence). CDR3 loop: CASSYSGTGNEKLFF. CDR3 in DNA: TGTGCCAGCAGTTACTCGGGGACAGGGAATGAAAAACTGTTTTTT.

This clone was seen only a few times. The V gene is TRBV13, the J gene TRBJ2-2; 10 bases are shared with TRBD2. This CDR3 region has 15 residues. With V trimmed by 7 bases and J by 6 bases, 8 bases remained unmatched. Germline assignment: CDR1 PRHDT and CDR2 FYEKMQ (reference sequence). The CDR3 DNA reads as TGTGCCAGCACCTTCGCTAGCGGGAGTTCCGGGGAGCTGTTTTTT. Its translation: CASTFASGSSGELFF.

The J gene is TRBJ2-7, the V gene TRBV5-4, with 10 bases fitting TRBD2. The CDR3 is 15 residues long. V was pared by 0 bases and J by 2 bases, with 2 bases of the junction left unmatched. CDR1 is SGHNT and CDR2 is YYREEE in the germline V gene (reference sequence). CDR3 in DNA: TGTGCCAGCAGCTTGGCAAGCGGGAGGGCCTACGAGCAGTACTTC. Translated, it gives CASSLASGRAYEQYF. Together with reference TRBV5-4 and TRBJ2-7, the CDR3 gives the full variable domain: ETGVTQSPTHLIKTRGQQVTLRCSSQSGHNTVSWYQQALGQGPQFIFQYYREEENGRGNFPPRFSGLQFPNYSSELNVNALELDDSALYLCASSLASGRAYEQYFGPGTRLTVT.

This chain links TRBV9 with TRBJ2-7; 9 bases are shared with TRBD1. There are 13 residues in the CDR3. The germline V gene encodes CDR1 SGDLS and CDR2 YYNGEE. Trimming at V came to 3 bases and at J to 5 bases, leaving 3 bases not matched to a gene. The CDR3 DNA is TGTGCCAGCAGCGCGGGACAGGGCAACGAGCAGTACTTC. Translated, it gives CASSAGQGNEQYF.

The J gene is TRBJ1-2, the V gene TRBV4-1; D is perhaps TRBD1 (5 bases). The CDR3 spans 16 residues. Trimming took off 2 bases at V and 2 bases at J, with 15 bases between the two ends. Germline V lookup: CDR1 MGHRA, CDR2 YSYEKL. The CDR3 coding sequence is TGCGCCAGCAGCCAAAGCATGGACACCTTAAACTATGGCTACACCTTC. Amino acid sequence: CASSQSMDTLNYGYTF.

The chain links TRBV28 to TRBJ1-2; TRBD1 aligns across 10 bases. This CDR3 contains 16 residues. Trimming took 7 bases from V and 3 from J; bases not matched to a gene: 11. The germline V gene encodes CDR1 MDHEN and CDR2 SYDVKM. CDR3 loop: CASTPPGDRGDYGYTF. Here the CDR3 DNA reads TGTGCCAGCACTCCCCCGGGGGACAGGGGTGACTATGGCTACACCTTC.

The V and J genes are TRBV4-1 and TRBJ2-1; TRBD2 aligns across 11 bases. V shed 4 bases and J 4 bases; nucleotides not matched to a gene: 3. Germline CDR1 MGHRA, CDR2 YSYEKL. The CDR3 consists of 15 residues. CDR3 in amino acids: CASSPTSGVYNEQFF. CDR3 sequence (DNA): TGCGCCAGCAGCCCGACTAGCGGGGTTTACAATGAGCAGTTCTTC.

The chain employs TRBV9 and TRBJ1-5, with TRBD1 identical over 9 bases. J was trimmed by 6 bases and V by 4 bases; bases with no gene match: 8. Germline V gives CDR1 SGDLS, CDR2 YYNGEE. CDR3 length equals 15 residues. The CDR3 protein is CASSPGQGPVQPQHF. CDR3 sequence (DNA): TGTGCCAGCAGCCCCGGACAGGGGCCCGTTCAGCCCCAGCATTTT.

The chain joins TRBV12-5 to TRBJ2-1; the D is unclear. The CDR3 extends over 14 amino acids. The V and J ends lost 5 bases and 0 bases respectively, with 8 bases between them. Germline V gene data show CDR1 as LGHNT and CDR2 as FRNRAP. This CDR3 reads CASGPVSSYNEQFF. In DNA form, the CDR3 reads TGTGCTAGTGGTCCGGTGAGCTCCTACAATGAGCAGTTCTTC.

DNA of the CDR3: TGTGCCAGCAGCTCTTACTACGAGCAGTACTTC. Protein sequence: CASSSYYEQYF. The chain has TRBV11-2 and TRBJ2-7; D gene unclear. V was trimmed by 4 bases and J by 3 bases, leaving 4 bases between them. There are 11 residues in the CDR3. CDR1 and CDR2 from the germline V gene are SGHAT and FQNNGV. The full variable domain, rest sourced from reference TRBV11-2 and TRBJ2-7, is EAGVAQSPRYKIIEKRQSVAFWCNPISGHATLYWYQQILGQGPKLLIQFQNNGVVDDSQLPKDRFSAERLKGVDSTLKIQPAKLEDSAVYLCASSSYYEQYFGPGTRLTVT.

The chain recombines TRBV6-1 with TRBJ1-5; possibly TRBD1 for D (5 bases). This CDR3 region has 17 residues. Germline assignment: CDR1 MNHNS and CDR2 SASEGT. Trimming removed 0 bases at V and 1 base at J, with 13 bases between. The CDR3 coding sequence is TGTGCCAGCAGTGAAGCGCCTTGGGGGGGGAGCAATCAGCCCCAGCATTTT. Translating it yields CASSEAPWGGSNQPQHF.

The chain is built from TRBV20-1 and TRBJ1-4; no firm D call. The CDR3 spans 13 residues. Germline V gene data show CDR1 as DFQATT and CDR2 as SNEGSKA (reference sequence). V lost 3 bases and J lost 8, with 13 bases in between. CDR3 residues: CSASVSFYEKLFF. The CDR3 bases are TGCAGTGCTAGTGTGTCTTTCTACGAAAAACTGTTTTTT.

The chain carries TRBV18 and TRBJ2-3; D remains ambiguous. The V gene's germline CDR1 is KGHSH and CDR2 LQKENI. V lost 3 bases and J lost 3, with 19 bases in between. The CDR3 consists of 17 residues. CDR3 DNA sequence: TGTGCCAGCTCACCGATCGAAGCTAGTGGTCTAACAGATACGCAGTATTTT. It is translated as CASSPIEASGLTDTQYF.

At least ten counts were recorded for this clone. The chain joins TRBV7-8 to TRBJ2-1, with 7 bases that match TRBD2. Unmatched junction bases numbered 9, after V lost 5 bases and J lost 8 bases. CDR1 and CDR2 from the germline V gene are SGHVS and FQNEAQ. CDR3 length: 14 amino acids. For the CDR3, the DNA is TGTGCCAGCAGCACATTGGGGGGGAGCGATGAGCAGTTCTTC. It is translated as CASSTLGGSDEQFF.

The V call is TRBV30, the J call TRBJ2-1; D unclear. Germline V lookup: CDR1 GTSNPN, CDR2 SVGIG (reference sequence). This CDR3 contains 13 residues. Between the trimmed V and J ends, which lost 5 bases and 2 bases, there was a span of 10 bases. The CDR3 nucleotides are TGTGCCTGGGACGAAACAACCTACAATGAGCAGTTCTTC. Encoded protein: CAWDETTYNEQFF.

The rearrangement uses TRBV6-5 and TRBJ1-1; 7 positions match TRBD1. The CDR3 spans 15 residues. CDR1 and CDR2 from the germline V gene are MNHEY and SVGAGI. V shed 4 bases and J 0 bases; nucleotides not matched to a gene: 5. The CDR3 here is CASSSGTAMNTEAFF. CDR3 DNA sequence: TGTGCCAGCAGTTCCGGGACAGCCATGAACACTGAAGCTTTCTTT.

V gene TRBV7-8 combines with J gene TRBJ2-7, with 7 bases identical to TRBD2. V gave up 5 bases and J gave up 4 bases; unmatched junction bases: 11. The CDR3 is made up of 15 amino acids. CDR1 and CDR2 from the germline V gene are SGHVS and FQNEAQ. The CDR3 nucleotides are TGTGCCAGCAGCGTGTCTAGCGGAGCTTGGTACGAGCAGTACTTC. Residues: CASSVSSGAWYEQYF.

This clone was counted a single time. The chain links TRBV28 to TRBJ2-7; 12 bases align to TRBD2. Germline lookup yields CDR1 MDHEN and CDR2 SYDVKM. After removal of 2 bases from V and 5 bases from J, the junction contained 13 bases not matched to a gene. This CDR3 has 18 residues. The CDR3 DNA is TGTGCCAGCAGTTTACCCTCCCAGACTAGCGGGAGTCTCCACGAGCAGTACTTC. It translates to CASSLPSQTSGSLHEQYF.

This clone was picked up a small number of times. V is TRBV6-6 and J is TRBJ2-7; D is possibly TRBD2 (6 bases). The CDR3 has 14 amino acids. Per the germline V gene, CDR1 is MNHNY and CDR2 is SVGAGI (reference sequence). V dropped 4 bases and J dropped 4 bases, with 14 bases sitting between them. CDR3: CASSFGTLNYEQYF. As DNA, the CDR3 is TGTGCCAGCAGTTTCGGGACTCTCAATTACGAGCAGTACTTC.

The chain uses TRBV3-1 (or the pseudogene TRBV3-2) and TRBJ1-6, with 7 bases aligning to TRBD1. The CDR3 has 18 amino acids. Trimming removed 5 bases from V and 10 bases from J; junction bases left unmatched: 20. Germline CDR1 is LGHDT and CDR2 is YNNKEL (reference sequence). CDR3 in amino acids: CASSEQPGGISGLSPLHF. CDR3 bases: TGTGCCAGCAGCGAGCAACCAGGGGGAATCTCGGGATTGTCACCCCTCCACTTT.